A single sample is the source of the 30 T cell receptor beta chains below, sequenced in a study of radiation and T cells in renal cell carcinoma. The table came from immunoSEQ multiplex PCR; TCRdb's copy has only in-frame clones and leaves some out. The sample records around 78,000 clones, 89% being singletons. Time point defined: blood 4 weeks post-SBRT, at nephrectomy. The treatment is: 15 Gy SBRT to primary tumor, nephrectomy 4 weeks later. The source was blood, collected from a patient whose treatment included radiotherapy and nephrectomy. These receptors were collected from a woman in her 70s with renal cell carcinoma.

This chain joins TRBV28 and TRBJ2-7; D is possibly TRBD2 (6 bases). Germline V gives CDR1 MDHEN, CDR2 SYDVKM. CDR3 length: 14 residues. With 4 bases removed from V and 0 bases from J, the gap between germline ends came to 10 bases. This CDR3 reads CASSWGGLSYEQYF. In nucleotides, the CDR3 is TGTGCCAGCAGTTGGGGAGGCCTCTCCTACGAGCAGTACTTC. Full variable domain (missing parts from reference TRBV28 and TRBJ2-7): DVKVTQSSRYLVKRTGEKVFLECVQDMDHENMFWYRQDPGLGLRLIYFSYDVKMKEKGDIPEGYSVSREKKERFSLILESASTNQTSMYLCASSWGGLSYEQYFGPGTRLTVT.

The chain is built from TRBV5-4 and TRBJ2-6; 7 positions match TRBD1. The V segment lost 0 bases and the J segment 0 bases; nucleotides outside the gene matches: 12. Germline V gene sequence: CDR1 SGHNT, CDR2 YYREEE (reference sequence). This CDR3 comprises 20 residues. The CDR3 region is CASSLVTPGQRFSGANVLTF. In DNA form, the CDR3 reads TGTGCCAGCAGCTTGGTAACCCCGGGACAGCGTTTCTCTGGGGCCAACGTCCTGACTTTC.

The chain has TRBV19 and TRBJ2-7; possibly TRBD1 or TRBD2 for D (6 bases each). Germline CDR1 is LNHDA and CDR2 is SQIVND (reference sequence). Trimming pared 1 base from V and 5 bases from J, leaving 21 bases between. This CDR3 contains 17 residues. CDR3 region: CASSIGVRDFYRDEQYF. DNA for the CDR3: TGTGCCAGTAGTATAGGGGTACGGGACTTCTACAGGGACGAGCAGTACTTC. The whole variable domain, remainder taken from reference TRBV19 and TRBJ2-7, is DGGITQSPKYLFRKEGQNVTLSCEQNLNHDAMYWYRQDPGQGLRLIYYSQIVNDFQKGDIAEGYSVSREKKESFPLTVTSAQKNPTAFYLCASSIGVRDFYRDEQYFGPGTRLTVT.

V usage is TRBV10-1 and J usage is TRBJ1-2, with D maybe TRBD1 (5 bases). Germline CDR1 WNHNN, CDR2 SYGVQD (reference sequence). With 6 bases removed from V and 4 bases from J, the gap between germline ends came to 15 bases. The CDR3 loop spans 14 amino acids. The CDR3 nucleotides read TGCGCCAGCAGCGGAGACAGAGCTCCCTATGGCTACACCTTC. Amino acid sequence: CASSGDRAPYGYTF.

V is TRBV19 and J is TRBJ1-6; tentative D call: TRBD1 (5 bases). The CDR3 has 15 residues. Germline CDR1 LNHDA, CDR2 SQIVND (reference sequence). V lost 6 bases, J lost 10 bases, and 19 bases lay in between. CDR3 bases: TGTGCCAGTAGGCTCTCGCCGGGAGGGGAATCACCCCTCCACTTT. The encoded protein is CASRLSPGGESPLHF.

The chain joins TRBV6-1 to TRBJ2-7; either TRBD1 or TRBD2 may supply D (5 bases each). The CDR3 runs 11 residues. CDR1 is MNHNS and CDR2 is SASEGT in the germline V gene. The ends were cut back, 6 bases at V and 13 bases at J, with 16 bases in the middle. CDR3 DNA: TGTGCCAGCAGCTTGGGACGGACCCACTACTTC. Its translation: CASSLGRTHYF.

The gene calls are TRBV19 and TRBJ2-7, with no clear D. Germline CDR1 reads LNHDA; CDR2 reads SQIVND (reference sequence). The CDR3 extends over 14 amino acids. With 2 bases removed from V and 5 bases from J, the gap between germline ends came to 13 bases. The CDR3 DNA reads TGTGCCAGTAGTATAAGTCAGGTACACCACGAGCAGTACTTC. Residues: CASSISQVHHEQYF.

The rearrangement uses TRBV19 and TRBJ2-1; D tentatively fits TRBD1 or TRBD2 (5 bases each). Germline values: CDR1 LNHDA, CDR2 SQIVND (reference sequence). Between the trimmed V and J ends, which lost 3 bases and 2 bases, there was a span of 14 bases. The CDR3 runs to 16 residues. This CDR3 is CASSMGFRGAYNEQFF. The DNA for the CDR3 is TGTGCCAGTAGTATGGGGTTCCGAGGGGCCTACAATGAGCAGTTCTTC.

CDR3 region: CASSRPANEQYF. For the CDR3, the DNA is TGTGCCAGCAGCCGACCTGCGAACGAGCAGTACTTC. V usage is TRBV6-6 and J usage is TRBJ2-7; D is unclear. This CDR3 region has 12 residues. CDR1 MNHNY and CDR2 SVGAGI come from the germline V gene (reference sequence). Trimming removed 6 bases at V and 5 bases at J, with 11 bases between.

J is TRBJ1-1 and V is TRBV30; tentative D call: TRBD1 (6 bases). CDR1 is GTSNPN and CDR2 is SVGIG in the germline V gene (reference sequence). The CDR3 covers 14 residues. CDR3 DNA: TGTGCTGGCGGGGGGCTTAGGGTGAACACTGAAGCTTTCTTT. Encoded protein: CAGGGLRVNTEAFF.

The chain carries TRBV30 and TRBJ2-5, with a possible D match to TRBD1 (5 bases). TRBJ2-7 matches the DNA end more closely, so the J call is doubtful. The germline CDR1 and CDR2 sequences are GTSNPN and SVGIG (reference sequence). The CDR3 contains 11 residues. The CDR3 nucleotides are TGTGCCTGGAAAAGGGGATACGAGCAGTACTTC. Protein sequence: CAWKRGYEQYF.

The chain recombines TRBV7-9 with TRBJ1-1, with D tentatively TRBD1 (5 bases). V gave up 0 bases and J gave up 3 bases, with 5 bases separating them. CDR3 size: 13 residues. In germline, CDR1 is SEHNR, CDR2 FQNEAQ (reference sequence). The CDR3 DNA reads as TGTGCCAGCAGCTTAGCAGGGGACACTGAAGCTTTCTTT. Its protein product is CASSLAGDTEAFF.

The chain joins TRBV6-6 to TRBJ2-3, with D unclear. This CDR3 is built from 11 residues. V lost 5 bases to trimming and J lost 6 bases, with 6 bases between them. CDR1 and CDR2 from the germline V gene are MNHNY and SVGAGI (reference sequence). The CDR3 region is CASSPMDTQYF. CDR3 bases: TGTGCCAGCAGTCCTATGGATACGCAGTATTTT.

The DNA for the CDR3 is TGTGCCAGCAGCGGAGAAGGGGGCGCAAACTACGAGCAGTACTTC. It yields the protein CASSGEGGANYEQYF. The rearrangement uses TRBV7-2 and TRBJ2-5; 7 nucleotides match TRBD1. With the DNA end fitting TRBJ2-7 better, the J assignment may be wrong. There are 15 residues in the CDR3. Germline CDR1 SGHTA, CDR2 FQGNSA.

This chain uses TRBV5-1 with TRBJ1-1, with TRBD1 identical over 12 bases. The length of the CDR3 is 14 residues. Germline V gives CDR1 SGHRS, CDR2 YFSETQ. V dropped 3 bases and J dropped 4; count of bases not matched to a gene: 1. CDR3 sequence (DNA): TGCGCCAGCAGCTGGGGACAGGGGGCCACTGAAGCTTTCTTT. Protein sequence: CASSWGQGATEAFF.

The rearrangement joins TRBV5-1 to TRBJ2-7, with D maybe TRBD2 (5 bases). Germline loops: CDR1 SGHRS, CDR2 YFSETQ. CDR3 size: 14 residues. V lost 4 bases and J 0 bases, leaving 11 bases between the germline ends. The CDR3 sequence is CASSPGWSSYEQYF. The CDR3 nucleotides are TGCGCCAGCAGCCCGGGGTGGAGCTCCTACGAGCAGTACTTC. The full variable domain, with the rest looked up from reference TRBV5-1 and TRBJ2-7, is KAGVTQTPRYLIKTRGQQVTLSCSPISGHRSVSWYQQTPGQGLQFLFEYFSETQRNKGNFPGRFSGRQFSNSRSEMNVSTLELGDSALYLCASSPGWSSYEQYFGPGTRLTVT.

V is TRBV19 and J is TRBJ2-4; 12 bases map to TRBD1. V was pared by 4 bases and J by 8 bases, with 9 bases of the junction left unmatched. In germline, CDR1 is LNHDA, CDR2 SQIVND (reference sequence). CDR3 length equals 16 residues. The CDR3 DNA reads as TGTGCCAGTAGTACCCGGGACAGGGGGCTTTGGGACATTCAGTACTTC. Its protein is CASSTRDRGLWDIQYF.

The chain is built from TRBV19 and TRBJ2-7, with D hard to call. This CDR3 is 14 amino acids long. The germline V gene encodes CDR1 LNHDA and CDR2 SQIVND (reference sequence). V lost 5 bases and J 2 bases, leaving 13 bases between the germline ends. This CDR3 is CASSLGRTTYEQYF. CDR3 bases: TGTGCCAGTAGTTTAGGCAGGACCACCTACGAGCAGTACTTC.

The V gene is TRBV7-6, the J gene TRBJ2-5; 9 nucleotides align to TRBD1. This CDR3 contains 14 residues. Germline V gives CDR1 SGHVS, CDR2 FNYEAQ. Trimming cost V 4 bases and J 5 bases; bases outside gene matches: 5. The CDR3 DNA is TGTGCCAGCAGCTCCGGACAGGGGTGGGAGACCCAGTACTTC. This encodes CASSSGQGWETQYF.

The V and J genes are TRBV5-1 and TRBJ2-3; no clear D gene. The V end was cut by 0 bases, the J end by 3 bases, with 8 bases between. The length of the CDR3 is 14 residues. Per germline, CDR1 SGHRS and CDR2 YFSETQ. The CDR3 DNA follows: TGCGCCAGCAGCTTGGCCTTAGGGACAGATACGCAGTATTTT. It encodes CASSLALGTDTQYF.

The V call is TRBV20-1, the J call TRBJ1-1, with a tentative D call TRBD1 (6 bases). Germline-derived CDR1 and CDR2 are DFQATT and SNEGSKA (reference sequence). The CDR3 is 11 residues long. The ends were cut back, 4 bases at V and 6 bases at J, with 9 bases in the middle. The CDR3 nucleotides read TGCAGTGCTACAAGGGGGGCTGAAGCTTTCTTT. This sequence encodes CSATRGAEAFF.

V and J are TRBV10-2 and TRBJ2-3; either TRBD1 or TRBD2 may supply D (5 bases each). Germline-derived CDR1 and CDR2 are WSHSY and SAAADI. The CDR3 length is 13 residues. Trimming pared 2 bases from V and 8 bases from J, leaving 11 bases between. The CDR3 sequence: CASSEPPGTTQYF. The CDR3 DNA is TGCGCCAGCAGTGAGCCGCCCGGGACTACGCAGTATTTT.

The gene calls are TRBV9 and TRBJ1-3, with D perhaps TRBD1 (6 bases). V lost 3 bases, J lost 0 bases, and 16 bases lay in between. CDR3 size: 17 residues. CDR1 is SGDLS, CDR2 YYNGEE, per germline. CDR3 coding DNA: TGTGCCAGCAGCGAAATCAGACAGGCGCTCTCTGGAAACACCATATATTTT. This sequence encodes CASSEIRQALSGNTIYF.

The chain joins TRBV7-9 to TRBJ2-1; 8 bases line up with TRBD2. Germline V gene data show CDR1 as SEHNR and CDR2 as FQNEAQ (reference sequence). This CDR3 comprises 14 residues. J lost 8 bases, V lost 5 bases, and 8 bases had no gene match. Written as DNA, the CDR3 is TGTGCCAGCAGCCAGTTGGGACTAGGGTATGAGCAGTTCTTC. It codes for CASSQLGLGYEQFF.

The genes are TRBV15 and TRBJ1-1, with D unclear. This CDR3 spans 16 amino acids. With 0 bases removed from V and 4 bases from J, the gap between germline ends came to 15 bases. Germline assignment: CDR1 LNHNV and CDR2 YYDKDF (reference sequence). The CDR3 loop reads CATSRDPWAEGTEAFF. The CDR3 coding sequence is TGTGCCACCAGCAGAGATCCCTGGGCCGAGGGCACTGAAGCTTTCTTT.

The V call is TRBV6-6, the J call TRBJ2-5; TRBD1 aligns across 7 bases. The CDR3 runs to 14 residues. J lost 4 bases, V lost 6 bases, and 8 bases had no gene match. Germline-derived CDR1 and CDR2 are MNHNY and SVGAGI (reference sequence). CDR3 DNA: TGTGCCAGCAGCCTGATGCGGACAGGAGAGACCCAGTACTTC. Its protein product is CASSLMRTGETQYF.

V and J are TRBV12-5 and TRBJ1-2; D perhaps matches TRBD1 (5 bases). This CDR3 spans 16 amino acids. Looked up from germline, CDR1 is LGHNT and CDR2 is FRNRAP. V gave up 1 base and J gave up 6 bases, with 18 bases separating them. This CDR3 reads CASGLALREPKNGYTF. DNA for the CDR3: TGTGCTAGTGGTTTGGCCCTCAGGGAACCTAAGAATGGCTACACCTTC. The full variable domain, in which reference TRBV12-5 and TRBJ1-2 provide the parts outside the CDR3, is DARVTQTPRHKVTEMGQEVTMRCQPILGHNTVFWYRQTMMQGLELLAYFRNRAPLDDSGMPKDRFSAEMPDATLATLKIQPSEPRDSAVYFCASGLALREPKNGYTFGSGTRLTVV.

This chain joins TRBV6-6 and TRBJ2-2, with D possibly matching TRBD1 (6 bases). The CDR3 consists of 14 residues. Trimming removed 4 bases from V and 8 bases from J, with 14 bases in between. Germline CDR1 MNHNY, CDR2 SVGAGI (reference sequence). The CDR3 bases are TGTGCCAGCAGTTCCGCACAGAGGGGGGGGGAGCTGTTTTTT. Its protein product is CASSSAQRGGELFF.

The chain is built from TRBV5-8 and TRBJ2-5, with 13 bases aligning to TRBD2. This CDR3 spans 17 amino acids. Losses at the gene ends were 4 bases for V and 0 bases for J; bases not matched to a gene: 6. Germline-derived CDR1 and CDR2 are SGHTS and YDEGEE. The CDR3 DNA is TGTGCCAGCAGCCCCGGGACTAGCGGGGAGTACCAAGAGACCCAGTACTTC. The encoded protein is CASSPGTSGEYQETQYF.

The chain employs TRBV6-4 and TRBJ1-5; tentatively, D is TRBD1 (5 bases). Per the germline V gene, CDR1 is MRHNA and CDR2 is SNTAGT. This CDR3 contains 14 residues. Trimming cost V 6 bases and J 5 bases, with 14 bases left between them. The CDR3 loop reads CASSQDGGYQPQHF. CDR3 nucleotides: TGTGCCAGCAGCCAGGACGGGGGGTATCAGCCCCAGCATTTT.